The 8 T cell receptor beta chains below all came from one sample that was sequenced in a study of blood T cell repertoires in COVID-19. Profiled with immunoSEQ multiplex PCR; TCRdb holds only in-frame clones, not every one. The sample includes 50,000 to 70,000 clones, 78% of them seen just once. Sample: peripheral blood. The source of these receptors is a human donor in a cohort sampled during active COVID-19.

This CDR3 is CASSYQSSGSGANVLTF. The CDR3 DNA reads as TGTGCCAGCAGTTATCAATCGTCCGGCTCTGGGGCCAACGTCCTGACTTTC. The V and J genes are TRBV6-2 or TRBV6-3 and TRBJ2-6; D uncertain. CDR1 and CDR2 from the germline V gene are MNHEY and SVGEGT. V was cut by 3 bases and J by 0 bases, with 12 bases left in between. The CDR3 is made up of 17 amino acids.

This clone has just a few counts. The chain couples TRBV21-1 to TRBJ1-5; TRBD1, the D gene given by the table, was not confirmed from the DNA. TRBV21-1 is reported as a pseudogene. There are 22 residues in the CDR3. The CDR3 nucleotides read TGTGCCAGCAGCAAATATTTTAAGGGACAGGGTGCGGATGGGAATAGCAATCAGCCCCAGCATTTT. Protein: CASSKYFKGQGADGNSNQPQHF.

The DNA of the CDR3 is TGTGCCAGCAGTTTCGGACAGGTGATTAATTCACCCCTCCACTTT. Its protein is CASSFGQVINSPLHF. V gene TRBV5-6 combines with J gene TRBJ1-6; TRBD1 aligns across 7 bases. After removal of 5 bases from V and 6 bases from J, the junction contained 8 bases not matched to a gene. CDR1 is SGHDT, CDR2 YYEEEE, per germline. The length of the CDR3 is 15 residues.

V usage is TRBV18 and J usage is TRBJ1-2, with TRBD1 identical over 8 bases. In germline, CDR1 is KGHSH, CDR2 LQKENI. J gave up 6 bases and V 3 bases, and 9 bases lay outside the gene matches. The CDR3 length is 15 residues. The CDR3 is CASSPGTGIFDGYTF. For the CDR3, the DNA is TGTGCCAGCTCACCCGGGACAGGAATTTTCGATGGCTACACCTTC.

The CDR3 DNA is TGCGCCAGCAGCTTGGGAGGGTCCCCAGTCGAGACCCAGTACTTC. Residues: CASSLGGSPVETQYF. V gene TRBV5-1 combines with J gene TRBJ2-5; tentatively, D is TRBD2 (5 bases). Looked up from germline, CDR1 is SGHRS and CDR2 is YFSETQ. Trimming stripped 0 bases from V and 5 bases from J, with 14 bases between. The CDR3 runs 15 residues.

This chain links TRBV4-1 with TRBJ2-7, with TRBD2 identical over 8 bases. Germline CDR1 reads MGHRA; CDR2 reads YSYEKL. The CDR3 length is 15 residues. V was pared by 0 bases and J by 5 bases, with 6 bases of the junction left unmatched. The CDR3 DNA reads TGCGCCAGCAGCCAAGATAGCAGCGGGAGTAACGAGCAGTACTTC. Its protein is CASSQDSSGSNEQYF.

The chain carries TRBV27 and TRBJ1-1; TRBD1 is a possible D gene (6 bases). Trimming took off 3 bases at V and 8 bases at J, with 10 bases between the two ends. The CDR3 has 12 amino acids. Germline lookup yields CDR1 MNHEY and CDR2 SMNVEV (reference sequence). Here the CDR3 reads CASSLGAGEAFF. The DNA for the CDR3 is TGTGCCAGCAGTTTGGGGGCAGGAGAAGCTTTCTTT.

The V call is TRBV5-1, the J call TRBJ1-1, with 7 positions matching TRBD1. In germline, CDR1 is SGHRS, CDR2 YFSETQ. Trimming took 7 bases from V and 5 from J; bases not matched to a gene: 11. The CDR3 has 14 residues. The CDR3: CASGSQGRGTEAFF. CDR3 DNA sequence: TGCGCCAGCGGGTCACAGGGGCGAGGTACTGAAGCTTTCTTT.